The 3 T cell receptor beta chains listed next were all sequenced from one sample in a study of T cell changes during pregnancy in multiple sclerosis. TCRdb's table, derived via immunoSEQ multiplex PCR, lists solely in-frame clones and lacks some. The sample contains roughly 46,000 clones, 80% to 95% of which appear only once. The sequences come from peripheral blood, collected in the third trimester of pregnancy. These receptors came from a female donor with multiple sclerosis, enrolled in a pregnancy study.

The CDR3 DNA is TGTGCCAGCAGCGCCGGACTCGTTCAGTTCTTC. This gives the protein CASSAGLVQFF. The chain joins TRBV7-9 to TRBJ2-1; tentatively, D is TRBD2 (5 bases). The CDR3 length is 11 residues. The V gene lost 5 bases and the J gene lost 13 bases, with 12 bases spanning the gap. CDR1 is SEHNR, CDR2 FQNEAQ, per germline (reference sequence).

The chain recombines TRBV19 with TRBJ1-2, with 8 bases matching TRBD1. Germline V gene lookup returns CDR1 LNHDA and CDR2 SQIVND (reference sequence). CDR3 size: 12 residues. V lost 9 bases and J lost 8; bases outside the gene matches: 8. CDR3 coding DNA: TGTGCCAGCCGGACAGGGACCTACGGCTACACCTTC. It specifies CASRTGTYGYTF.

The chain combines TRBV7-2 with TRBJ1-5, with 7 nucleotides matching TRBD1. The V gene's germline CDR1 is SGHTA and CDR2 FQGNSA. V lost 5 bases and J lost 6; bases outside the gene matches: 7. The CDR3 covers 14 residues. The DNA for the CDR3 is TGTGCCAGCAGCACCCGACAGGGCGGTCAGCCCCAGCATTTT. Its translation: CASSTRQGGQPQHF.